Sequencing of this TCR beta chain was carried out in a study of shared clonotypes between healthy human individuals. The J segment lost 4 bases and the V segment lost 3 bases, leaving 13 bases of the junction unmatched. Per germline, CDR1 MDHEN and CDR2 SYDVKM. The length of the CDR3 is 17 residues. Notes on the study in general: Among donors, sharing of clonotypes was expected to be affected by sequencing depth.

Some clones are missing from TCRdb's copy, which holds only in-frame ones; the method was immunoSEQ multiplex PCR. The sample consists of around 2.3 million clones, roughly 95% of them appearing once. With respect to this clone: Antigen specificity is unknown.

This clonotype was obtained from a man in his late teens or twenties in good health. The specimen was naive CD4+ T cells sorted from blood. Subset given: CD45RA+ positively selected. The chain couples TRBV28 to TRBJ1-1; 8 nucleotides align to TRBD1. The CDR3: CASSFGPPAGGFTEAFF. Written as DNA, the CDR3 is TGTGCCAGCAGTTTTGGTCCCCCGGCAGGGGGCTTCACTGAAGCTTTCTTT.